This note documents a single T cell receptor (beta chain) sequence. Generated by immunoSEQ multiplex PCR, the TCRdb table keeps only in-frame clones and is missing some. The table records hundreds of thousands of clones, 88% of them present only once. The sample originates from a study of Ad26.COV2.S vaccination and SARS-CoV-2 variants. Study-wide background: Administration of Ad26.COV2.S was intramuscular, either once or twice 56 days apart.

As for treatment: 15 to 20 received Ad26.COV2.S at low or high dose, single or two shots; several received placebo; per-sample allocation not given. Day 63 following the first vaccine or placebo injection was when the samples were taken. Per the germline V gene, CDR1 is PRHDT and CDR2 is FYEKMQ (reference sequence). This CDR3 spans 14 amino acids. V shed 5 bases, J shed 11 bases, and the junction held 9 bases outside the gene matches. The source material was peripheral blood, sampled in a trial of Ad26.COV2.S vaccine versus placebo. This chain uses TRBV13 with TRBJ1-6; 7 bases align to TRBD1. The clonotype was recovered from a person aged 18-65 years who received the Ad26.COV2.S COVID-19 vaccine or a placebo. The CDR3 nucleotides are TGTGCCAGCAGCCGACGGGGGACAGATACACCCCTCCACTTT. This gives the protein CASSRRGTDTPLHF.